The T cell receptor (beta chain) under discussion was sequenced for a study of blood T cells in healthy people across ages. Trimming at V came to 3 bases and at J to 5 bases, leaving 7 bases not matched to a gene. The CDR3 consists of 17 residues. The germline gives CDR1 MDHEN, CDR2 SYDVKM. Primers used in a second PCR of roughly 7 to 11 cycles were a sample-barcoded 5' primer and a J-beta primer mix. One entry per CDR3 protein, called by TCRdb with MiXCR from the 5' RACE reads. The data contain about 780,000 distinct CDR3 sequences, under 30% of them seen just once; the ten biggest clones take up approximately 2.9%. These data are also associated with another study on T cells of mothers and their children.

Sequencing used blood. This receptor was obtained from a boy aged 5 to 17 in good health. The gene calls are TRBV28 and TRBJ2-5, with 15 bases lining up with TRBD2. This CDR3 reads CASSFHGLAGGRETQYF. The CDR3 nucleotides are TGTGCCAGCAGTTTTCATGGACTAGCGGGGGGGCGTGAGACCCAGTACTTC.